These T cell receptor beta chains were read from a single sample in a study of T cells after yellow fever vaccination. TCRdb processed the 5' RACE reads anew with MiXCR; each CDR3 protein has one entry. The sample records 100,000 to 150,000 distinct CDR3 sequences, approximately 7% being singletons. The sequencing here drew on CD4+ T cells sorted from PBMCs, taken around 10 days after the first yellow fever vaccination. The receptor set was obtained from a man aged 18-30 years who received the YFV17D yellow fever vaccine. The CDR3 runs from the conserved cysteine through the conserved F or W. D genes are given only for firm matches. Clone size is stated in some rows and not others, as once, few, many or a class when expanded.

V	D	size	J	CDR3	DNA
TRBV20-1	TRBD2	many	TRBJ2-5	CSAFSGGDETQYF	TGCAGTGCTTTTAGCGGGGGCGACGAGACCCAGTACTTC
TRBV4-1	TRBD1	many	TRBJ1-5	CASSQEGMGYRGQGQPQHF	TGCGCCAGCAGCCAAGAAGGGATGGGTTACAGGGGGCAAGGGCAGCCCCAGCATTTT
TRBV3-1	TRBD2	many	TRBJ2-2	CASSQDGRLAGSTGELFF	TGTGCCAGCAGCCAAGATGGGCGACTAGCGGGGAGCACCGGGGAGCTGTTTTTT
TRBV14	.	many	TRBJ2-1	CASSQAYTKQFF	TGTGCCAGCAGCCAAGCTTATACGAAGCAGTTCTTC
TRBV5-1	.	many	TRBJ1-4	CASSLEGSANEKLFF	TGCGCCAGCAGCTTGGAGGGGTCCGCTAATGAAAAACTGTTTTTT
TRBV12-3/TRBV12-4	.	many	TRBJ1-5	CASTMLGGPNQPQHF	TGTGCCAGCACTATGCTTGGGGGGCCCAATCAGCCCCAGCATTTT
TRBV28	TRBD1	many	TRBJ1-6	CASSLGTGVNSPLHF	TGTGCCAGCAGTTTGGGGACAGGGGTTAATTCACCCCTCCACTTT
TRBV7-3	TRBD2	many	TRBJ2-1	CASSLMASGGAAEQFF	TGTGCCAGCAGCTTAATGGCTAGCGGGGGGGCCGCGGAGCAGTTCTTC
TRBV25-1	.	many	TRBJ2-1	CASTRAGRGGEQFF	TGTGCCAGCACTCGCGCCGGGCGGGGTGGTGAGCAGTTCTTC
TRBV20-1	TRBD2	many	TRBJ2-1	CSAIPGGTFKQFF	TGCAGTGCTATCCCGGGAGGGACCTTTAAGCAGTTCTTC
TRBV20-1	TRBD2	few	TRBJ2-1	CSAARLAGGSYNEQFF	TGCAGTGCAGCGAGACTAGCGGGGGGGTCCTACAATGAGCAGTTCTTC
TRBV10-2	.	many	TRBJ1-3	CASSESVGNTIYF	TGCGCCAGCAGTGAGTCAGTCGGAAACACCATATATTTT
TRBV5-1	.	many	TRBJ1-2	CASSLMTDVHGYTF	TGCGCCAGCAGCTTGATGACAGACGTCCATGGCTACACCTTC
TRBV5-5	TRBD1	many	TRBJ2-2	CASSFWWTGATGELFF	TGTGCCAGCAGCTTTTGGTGGACAGGGGCCACCGGGGAGCTGTTTTTT
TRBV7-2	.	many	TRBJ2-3	CASSLDREFDTQYF	TGTGCCAGCAGCTTAGACCGGGAGTTCGATACGCAGTATTTT
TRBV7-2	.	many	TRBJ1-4	CASSLSTATNEKLFF	TGTGCCAGCAGCTTAAGTACCGCAACTAATGAAAAACTGTTTTTT
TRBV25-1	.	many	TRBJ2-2	CASSEYGSGELFF	TGTGCCAGCAGTGAATATGGGTCCGGGGAGCTGTTTTTT
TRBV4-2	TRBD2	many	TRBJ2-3	CASSQVYGGKDTQYF	TGTGCCAGCAGCCAAGTATACGGGGGGAAAGATACGCAGTATTTT
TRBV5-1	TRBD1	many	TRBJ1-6	CASSLGPGQYNSPLHF	TGCGCCAGCAGCCTGGGGCCGGGACAGTATAATTCACCCCTCCACTTT
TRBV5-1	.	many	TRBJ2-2	CASSRRENTGELFF	TGCGCCAGCAGCCGGAGGGAGAACACCGGGGAGCTGTTTTTT
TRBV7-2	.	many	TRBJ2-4	CASSFRDRADIQYF	TGTGCCAGCAGCTTCCGGGACCGAGCAGACATTCAGTACTTC
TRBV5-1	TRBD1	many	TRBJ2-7	CASRTGRTRWQEALYF	TGCGCCAGCCGGACAGGGAGAACTAGGTGGCAGGAGGCGCTGTACTTC
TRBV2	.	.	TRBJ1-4	CTCSHDGRRLAINEKLFF	TGTACCTGCAGTCACGACGGACGGAGACTTGCAATTAATGAAAAACTGTTTTTT
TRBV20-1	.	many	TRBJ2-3	CSARGTVGSTDTQYF	TGCAGTGCTAGGGGCACGGTGGGGAGCACAGATACGCAGTATTTT
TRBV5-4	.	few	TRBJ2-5	CASSFTGKETQYF	TGTGCCAGCAGCTTCACAGGGAAGGAGACCCAGTACTTC